A selection of T cell receptor beta chains follows, all from one sample in a study of cytotoxic CD8 clonotypes in ibrutinib-treated CLL. Repertoires were generated with immunoSEQ multiplex PCR, while TCRdb's copy carries only in-frame clones and drops some. Among 140,000 to 150,000 clones listed, 70% to 80% were seen once. The material was PBMCs, obtained after 24 months of ibrutinib treatment. All receptors derive from a human donor with chronic lymphocytic leukemia. CDR3s include the opening cysteine and the closing phenylalanine or tryptophan. D genes are given only for firm matches. For some rows the clone size is stated as once, few or many, or as a class when expanded; others skip it.

J: TRBJ2-7
D: NA
size: NA
V: TRBV10-1
CDR3: CASSVQGRNGGEQYF
DNA: TGCGCCAGCAGTGTACAGGGGCGGAACGGGGGGGAGCAGTACTTC

J: TRBJ1-5
D: TRBD1
size: few
V: TRBV6-5
CDR3: CASRTGQGGGPQHF
DNA: TGTGCCAGCAGGACGGGACAGGGCGGTGGGCCCCAGCATTTT

J: TRBJ2-5
D: NA
size: NA
V: TRBV18
CDR3: CASSPRLGKEETQYF
DNA: TGTGCCAGCTCACCCCGACTAGGAAAAGAAGAGACCCAGTACTTC

J: TRBJ2-3
D: NA
size: NA
V: TRBV7-2
CDR3: CASSLAGPSPYF
DNA: TGTGCCAGCAGCTTAGCCGGCCCCAGCCCGTATTTT

J: TRBJ2-1
D: TRBD2
size: NA
V: TRBV9
CDR3: CASSPGGGVGGEQFF
DNA: TGTGCCAGCAGCCCCGGCGGGGGGGTTGGTGGTGAGCAGTTCTTC

J: TRBJ1-6
D: TRBD1
size: few
V: TRBV19
CDR3: CASSIGQGNSPLHF
DNA: TGTGCCAGTAGTATCGGACAGGGGAATTCACCCCTCCACTTT

J: TRBJ2-3
D: TRBD1
size: few
V: TRBV6-5
CDR3: CASSFSQGARDTQYF
DNA: TGTGCCAGCAGTTTTTCCCAGGGGGCGAGAGATACGCAGTATTTT

J: TRBJ2-5
D: TRBD1
size: NA
V: TRBV29-1
CDR3: CSVSSGQGGETQYF
DNA: TGCAGCGTTTCCTCGGGACAGGGCGGGGAGACCCAGTACTTC

J: TRBJ2-7
D: NA
size: NA
V: TRBV7-2
CDR3: CASSLGAGQSYEQYF
DNA: TGTGCCAGCAGCTTAGGGGCGGGCCAATCCTACGAGCAGTACTTC

J: TRBJ2-1
D: TRBD1
size: NA
V: TRBV29-1
CDR3: CSAGAGQGLGEQFF
DNA: TGCAGCGCCGGGGCGGGACAGGGATTAGGGGAACAGTTCTTC

J: TRBJ1-3
D: NA
size: NA
V: TRBV13
CDR3: CASSPIPARDLSSGNTIYF
DNA: TGTGCCAGCAGCCCGATCCCCGCCCGGGACCTGAGCTCTGGAAACACCATATATTTT

J: TRBJ2-3
D: TRBD2
size: NA
V: TRBV6-4
CDR3: CASSDSSGAADTQYF
DNA: TGTGCCAGCAGTGACTCGAGCGGGGCCGCGGATACGCAGTATTTT

J: TRBJ2-7
D: NA
size: NA
V: TRBV11-1
CDR3: CASSFSNSYEQYF
DNA: TGTGCCAGCAGCTTCTCCAACTCGTACGAGCAGTACTTC

J: TRBJ1-2
D: TRBD1
size: NA
V: TRBV11-2
CDR3: CASSFGQGESNYGYTF
DNA: TGTGCCAGCAGCTTCGGACAGGGAGAGAGCAACTATGGCTACACCTTC

J: TRBJ2-7
D: NA
size: NA
V: TRBV6-1
CDR3: CAVRRQSYEQYF
DNA: TGTGCCGTACGCCGACAGAGCTACGAGCAGTACTTC

J: TRBJ2-1
D: NA
size: few
V: TRBV7-3
CDR3: CASSQGGQLNEQFF
DNA: TGTGCCAGCAGCCAAGGGGGGCAGCTTAATGAGCAGTTCTTC

J: TRBJ2-1
D: NA
size: NA
V: TRBV28
CDR3: CASRSDSSYNEQFF
DNA: TGTGCCAGCAGAAGCGACAGCTCCTACAATGAGCAGTTCTTC

J: TRBJ2-7
D: TRBD1
size: NA
V: TRBV2
CDR3: CASSVGTGDYEQYF
DNA: TGTGCCAGCAGTGTCGGGACAGGGGACTACGAGCAGTACTTC

J: TRBJ2-7
D: NA
size: once
V: TRBV10-3
CDR3: CAISESLSYEQYF
DNA: TGTGCCATCAGTGAGAGTCTCTCCTACGAGCAGTACTTC

J: TRBJ2-2
D: TRBD1
size: NA
V: TRBV5-1
CDR3: CASSLGTGHTGELFF
DNA: TGCGCCAGCAGCCTAGGGACAGGCCACACCGGGGAGCTGTTTTTT

J: TRBJ2-7
D: TRBD1
size: NA
V: TRBV9
CDR3: CASSVGGLGTGAAEQYF
DNA: TGTGCCAGCAGCGTAGGTGGCTTAGGGACAGGGGCGGCCGAGCAGTACTTC

J: TRBJ2-5
D: TRBD1
size: NA
V: TRBV5-1
CDR3: CASSLDSGGAGETQYF
DNA: TGCGCCAGCAGCTTGGACTCAGGGGGCGCGGGAGAGACCCAGTACTTC

J: TRBJ2-3
D: TRBD2
size: NA
V: TRBV4-2
CDR3: CASSQAGTSGGTDTQYF
DNA: TGTGCCAGCAGCCAAGCCGGGACTAGCGGGGGTACAGATACGCAGTATTTT

J: TRBJ2-7
D: NA
size: NA
V: TRBV6-5
CDR3: CASSYSGDGYEQYF
DNA: TGTGCCAGCAGTTACTCTGGGGACGGCTACGAGCAGTACTTC

J: TRBJ1-3
D: NA
size: NA
V: TRBV28
CDR3: CASRPEGLAIYF
DNA: TGTGCCAGCAGGCCCGAAGGGCTAGCCATATATTTT

J: TRBJ1-4
D: NA
size: once
V: TRBV4-2
CDR3: CASSQDRGGAGNEKLFF
DNA: TGTGCCAGCAGCCAAGATCGGGGGGGCGCGGGTAATGAAAAACTGTTTTTT

J: TRBJ1-2
D: NA
size: NA
V: TRBV28
CDR3: CASRTGGIGGYTF
DNA: TGTGCCAGCAGGACTGGCGGGATCGGGGGCTACACCTTC

J: TRBJ2-7
D: NA
size: NA
V: TRBV18
CDR3: CASSPPGRGEQYF
DNA: TGTGCCAGCTCACCACCGGGACGCGGAGAGCAGTACTTC

J: TRBJ1-4
D: TRBD1
size: NA
V: TRBV28
CDR3: CASRSTGVFNEKLFF
DNA: TGTGCCAGCAGGTCAACAGGGGTCTTTAATGAAAAACTGTTTTTT

J: TRBJ2-7
D: NA
size: NA
V: TRBV6-1
CDR3: CASSEAPQGYEQYF
DNA: TGTGCCAGCAGTGAAGCCCCCCAGGGCTACGAGCAGTACTTC

J: TRBJ2-3
D: TRBD2
size: NA
V: TRBV4-2
CDR3: CASSQALGTSGGRDTQYF
DNA: TGTGCCAGCAGCCAAGCGCTAGGGACTAGCGGCGGGAGGGATACGCAGTATTTT

J: TRBJ2-5
D: TRBD2
size: few
V: TRBV12-5
CDR3: CASGPGTRGNGETQYF
DNA: TGTGCTAGTGGTCCGGGGACTAGAGGCAATGGGGAGACCCAGTACTTC

J: TRBJ2-5
D: TRBD1
size: NA
V: TRBV28
CDR3: CASRKTGEETQYF
DNA: TGTGCCAGCAGAAAGACAGGGGAAGAGACCCAGTACTTC

J: TRBJ1-2
D: NA
size: once
V: TRBV6-6
CDR3: CASSYSMVAGRYTF
DNA: TGTGCCAGCAGTTACTCGATGGTCGCCGGGAGGTACACCTTC

J: TRBJ2-2
D: NA
size: NA
V: TRBV6-1
CDR3: CASSEGGNGELFF
DNA: TGTGCCAGCAGTGAAGGGGGGAACGGGGAGCTGTTTTTT

J: TRBJ2-7
D: TRBD2
size: NA
V: TRBV4-2
CDR3: CASSQTSGSVYEQYF
DNA: TGTGCCAGCAGCCAAACTAGCGGGAGTGTCTACGAGCAGTACTTC

J: TRBJ2-7
D: NA
size: NA
V: TRBV28
CDR3: CASSLAGQQYF
DNA: TGTGCCAGCAGTTTGGCGGGCCAGCAGTACTTC

J: TRBJ1-1
D: TRBD1
size: NA
V: TRBV5-1
CDR3: CASSSQGLREAFF
DNA: TGCGCCAGCAGCTCACAGGGGCTGAGGGAAGCTTTCTTT

J: TRBJ2-7
D: NA
size: NA
V: TRBV18
CDR3: CASSSTASYEQYF
DNA: TGTGCCAGCTCATCGACAGCATCCTACGAGCAGTACTTC

J: TRBJ2-2
D: TRBD2
size: NA
V: TRBV11-3
CDR3: CASSPGLAGGLTGELFF
DNA: TGTGCCAGCAGCCCAGGACTAGCGGGAGGGCTGACCGGGGAGCTGTTTTTT

J: TRBJ2-1
D: NA
size: NA
V: TRBV6-1
CDR3: CASRPSLRGEQFF
DNA: TGTGCCAGCAGGCCTAGCCTTCGGGGTGAGCAGTTCTTC

J: TRBJ2-7
D: NA
size: NA
V: TRBV6-6
CDR3: CASLRGSYEQYF
DNA: TGTGCCAGCCTCCGGGGTTCCTACGAGCAGTACTTC

J: TRBJ2-2
D: NA
size: few
V: TRBV6-6
CDR3: CASSAGSTTGELFF
DNA: TGTGCCAGCAGCGCCGGGTCCACCACCGGGGAGCTGTTTTTT

J: TRBJ1-2
D: TRBD1
size: NA
V: TRBV28
CDR3: CASSLGDRLGYGYTF
DNA: TGTGCCAGCAGTTTAGGGGACAGGTTGGGCTATGGCTACACCTTC

J: TRBJ2-5
D: NA
size: NA
V: TRBV5-1
CDR3: CASSGPPEGETQYF
DNA: TGCGCCAGCAGCGGGCCCCCGGAAGGGGAGACCCAGTACTTC

J: TRBJ1-3
D: NA
size: NA
V: TRBV13
CDR3: CASSFLGSGNTIYF
DNA: TGTGCCAGCAGCTTTTTGGGTTCTGGAAACACCATATATTTT

J: TRBJ1-2
D: TRBD1
size: NA
V: TRBV5-1
CDR3: CASSRGGTGVLIAGYTF
DNA: TGCGCCAGCAGCCGGGGCGGGACAGGGGTCCTCATAGCTGGCTACACCTTC

J: TRBJ2-2
D: NA
size: NA
V: TRBV21-1
CDR3: CASSLRQGAGGELFF
DNA: TGTGCCAGCAGCCTACGACAGGGGGCAGGCGGGGAGCTGTTTTTT